This paragraph covers one T cell receptor (beta chain) sequence. Many counts were recorded for this clonotype. The antigen it recognizes is unknown. No base-level quality is on record; no much larger clone is a single base apart. V gives up 5 bases and J gives up 0 bases, and the segment between their germline ends measures 10 bases. The CDR3, cysteine through phenylalanine, is 14 amino acids long. Only the CDR3 part of the read is kept: 42 bases, read in frame from the first base. Reading the germline V gene gives CDR1 MDHEN and CDR2 SYDVKM. The library was produced with multiplex PCR. Sequencing was performed on an Illumina HiSeq 4000. CDR3 regions were amplified by Arm-PCR with iRepertoire HTBI primers to construct TCR beta libraries. Before sequencing, the PCR products went through gel purification. As for the original processing: A total of roughly 67 TRBV and 14 TRBJ segments were identified across samples and were used for gene usage analysis of CDR3 amino acid clonotypes. COPE and FqMerger were used to merge filtered high-quality paired reads into contigs. BLAST was used to align contigs to IMGT TRBV, TRBD and TRBJ reference genes, with CDR3 defined following IMGT. Any clonotype with a frequency above 0.1% was counted as a highly expanded clone. Shannon entropy was used to measure repertoire diversity, and the Gini coefficient was used to measure V-J evenness. Clonotypes shared by more than one individual were considered public. Using fastp at Q25 and MiXCR, TCRdb reprocessed the public reads and kept productive beta chains. Rows merge per CDR3 protein into single entries with the most common DNA and genes. These V and J calls originate from TCRdb's pipeline instead of the authors' own analysis. The sample profile shows 300,000 to 350,000 distinct CDR3 sequences; around 20% of them were found once. Together, the top ten hold 29% of the sample.

This entry is derived from a study of regulatory T cells in long-lasting Graves disease (dated by TCRdb to the early 2020s). As for the study more broadly: Persistent Graves' disease was defined as persistently positive TSH receptor autoantibodies together with antithyroid drug treatment for over 5 years. Antithyroid drugs had been taken for roughly 10 years on average by persistent Graves' disease patients in the clinical cohort. A total of around 33 samples underwent TCR sequencing, from roughly 13 patients with persistent Graves' disease and roughly 20 patients with newly diagnosed Graves' disease. Persistent Graves' disease patients were compared with newly diagnosed Graves' disease patients by peripheral blood TCR sequencing and RNA sequencing. The study was conducted in China and was registered as a clinical trial.

Overall results and qualifications from the work: Sequencing and analysis were limited to the TCR beta chain. The study examined only peripheral blood because the primary lesion, thyroid tissue, could not be accessed. Compared with newly diagnosed patients, patients with persistent Graves' disease had lower TCR Shannon entropy and fewer highly expanded clones, which suggests clonal expansion. A larger number of public clonotypes was shared among persistent patients (more than 2,500) than among newly diagnosed patients (around 970). Persistent disease showed preferential use of TRBV28, TRBJ1-2 and TRBJ2-5, whereas newly diagnosed disease favored TRBV20-1 and TRBJ2-1. As a limitation, the authors acknowledged that the small sample size may reduce accuracy.

The sample's time point label is to be understood as: persistent/refractory GD, antithyroid drugs over 5 years with positive TRAb. RNA was extracted from PBMCs in TRIzol for both TCR sequencing and RNA sequencing. The diagnosis of Graves' disease followed American Thyroid Association guidelines. Patients were recruited from an endocrinology department in Xi'an, China. Each patient gave approximately 9 milliliters of peripheral blood, collected in an EDTA anticoagulant tube. Ficoll Paque Plus density gradient separation was used to isolate PBMCs, and no further T cell sorting was performed. RNA quality was checked with an Agilent 2100 Bioanalyzer and agarose gel, and concentration with a NanoDrop 2000.

The receptor was isolated from a female donor with Graves disease. Recombination linked TRBV28 to TRBJ1-1; the D segment cannot be called with confidence. The sequences come from peripheral blood mononuclear cells (PBMCs), collected when the disease was refractory, from a patient treated with antithyroid drugs. The CDR3: CASSPRPVNTEAFF. The nucleotide sequence reads TGTGCCAGCAGTCCCCGCCCGGTGAACACTGAAGCTTTCTTT.